These 13 T cell receptor beta chains were sequenced from one sample in a study of blood T cells in healthy people across ages (dated by TCRdb to between 2014 and 2016). Receptors were amplified or captured by 5' RACE. Instrument on record: Illumina HiSeq 2500. A second PCR of about 6 to 11 cycles was run with a J-beta primer mix and a sample-barcoded 5' primer. TCRdb itself trimmed the public reads at Q25 with fastp, ran MiXCR and retained productive beta chains. For every CDR3 protein sequence, its rows merge into one entry that carries the most common genes and DNA. This sample holds 1,500,000 or so distinct CDR3 sequences; under 55% were observed only once. Clones ranked in the top ten supply approximately 4.1% of the sample. The sequencing sample was made of blood. All receptors derive from a young woman in good health.

V and J are TRBV6-2 or TRBV6-3 and TRBJ2-7, with D maybe TRBD1 (6 bases). The CDR3 totals 16 residues. Trimming removed 2 bases at V and 2 bases at J, with 16 bases between. Germline values: CDR1 MNHEY, CDR2 SVGEGT. CDR3 DNA: TGTGCCAGCAGTTACGTATCTGGACAGCTCCCCTACGAGCAGTACTTC. Its translation is CASSYVSGQLPYEQYF.

The chain recombines TRBV20-1 with TRBJ1-4; D is ambiguous. Trimming cost V 4 bases and J 0 bases, with 9 bases left between them. Germline V lookup: CDR1 DFQATT, CDR2 SNEGSKA (reference sequence). The CDR3 runs 14 residues. The CDR3 nucleotides are TGCAGTGCTATAAGGGTTGCAACTAATGAAAAACTGTTTTTT. It encodes CSAIRVATNEKLFF.

This clonotype was picked up a small number of times. V usage is TRBV6-6 and J usage is TRBJ2-3; D gene unclear. Trimming left V 3 bases short and J 0 bases short, with 13 bases between. Germline CDR1 and CDR2: MNHNY and SVGAGI (reference sequence). The CDR3 loop spans 16 amino acids. The CDR3 nucleotides read TGTGCCAGCAGTTATGGGCAACGGATGAGCACAGATACGCAGTATTTT. Translated, it gives CASSYGQRMSTDTQYF.

The V gene is TRBV7-9, the J gene TRBJ1-1; D gene unclear. V dropped 6 bases and J dropped 0 bases, with 11 bases sitting between them. In germline, CDR1 is SEHNR, CDR2 FQNEAQ (reference sequence). The length of the CDR3 is 14 residues. CDR3 protein: CASRPGQLNTEAFF. CDR3 bases: TGTGCCAGCAGACCCGGCCAATTGAACACTGAAGCTTTCTTT.

The chain has TRBV7-8 and TRBJ1-5, with a tentative D call TRBD1 (6 bases). Trimming took 4 bases from V and 6 from J, leaving 13 bases between them. The CDR3 has 14 residues. Germline lookup yields CDR1 SGHVS and CDR2 FQNEAQ. The CDR3 DNA reads TGTGCCAGCAGCTCCGACAGGATCGCTCAGCCCCAGCATTTT. This encodes CASSSDRIAQPQHF.

The genes are TRBV6-6 and TRBJ2-1, with 13 bases identical to TRBD2. Trimming cost V 7 bases and J 5 bases; bases outside gene matches: 5. The germline CDR1 and CDR2 sequences are MNHNY and SVGAGI (reference sequence). The CDR3 is 15 residues long. The CDR3 bases are TGTGCCAGCATCGATGGGACTAGCGGGGACAATGAGCAGTTCTTC. This gives the protein CASIDGTSGDNEQFF.

This clonotype showed up just a few times. This chain connects TRBV7-3 to TRBJ2-2; TRBD2 is a possible D gene (5 bases). Germline V gives CDR1 SGHTA, CDR2 FQGTGA. This CDR3 comprises 12 residues. The V gene lost 5 bases and the J gene lost 7 bases, with 8 bases spanning the gap. Here the CDR3 reads CASSREGGELFF. DNA of the CDR3: TGTGCCAGCAGCCGGGAAGGCGGGGAGCTGTTTTTT.

On this clonotype itself: The junction departs from the called germline gene at one end, perhaps through a read error. The genes are TRBV20-1 and TRBJ2-5; 7 positions agree with TRBD2. The length of the CDR3 is 15 residues. Germline values: CDR1 DFQATT, CDR2 SNEGSKA (reference sequence). The CDR3 region has the DNA TGCAGTACTAGCCCCCGTCGGCGGGAGCACAAGACCCAGTACTTC. Residues: CSTSPRRREHKTQYF.

J is TRBJ1-6 and V is TRBV13; the match to TRBD1 covers 7 bases. Germline values: CDR1 PRHDT, CDR2 FYEKMQ (reference sequence). The CDR3 has 16 amino acids. V lost 4 bases and J lost 0; bases outside the gene matches: 3. The DNA of the CDR3 is TGTGCCAGCAGCTCCAGGGGGTCCTCCTATAATTCACCCCTCCACTTT. It specifies CASSSRGSSYNSPLHF. The complete variable domain, with remaining parts taken from reference TRBV13 and TRBJ1-6, reads AAGVIQSPRHLIKEKRETATLKCYPIPRHDTVYWYQQGPGQDPQFLISFYEKMQSDKGSIPDRFSAQQFSDYHSELNMSSLELGDSALYFCASSSRGSSYNSPLHFGNGTRLTVT.

The genes are TRBV3-1 and TRBJ2-7, with D perhaps TRBD2 (7 bases). This CDR3 is built from 15 residues. Germline loops: CDR1 LGHDT, CDR2 YNNKEL (reference sequence). V lost 1 base and J lost 6, with 16 bases in between. The CDR3 protein is CASSQVWGGVSEQYF. The CDR3, as DNA: TGTGCCAGCAGCCAAGTCTGGGGGGGCGTCTCCGAGCAGTACTTC.

This clonotype was detected only a few times. The V call is TRBV2, the J call TRBJ2-5; D might be TRBD1 or TRBD2, each matching 5 bases. The CDR3 runs to 15 residues. The V end was cut by 4 bases, the J end by 13 bases, with 25 bases between. CDR1 is SNHLY, CDR2 FYNNEI, per germline. DNA for the CDR3: TGTGCCAGCAGTGTAGGGGAGCGCACCTTAGTTTTGCCGTACTTC. Its translation is CASSVGERTLVLPYF. The full variable domain, in which reference TRBV2 and TRBJ2-5 provide the parts outside the CDR3, is EPEVTQTPSHQVTQMGQEVILRCVPISNHLYFYWYRQILGQKVEFLVSFYNNEISEKSEIFDDQFSVERPDGSNFTLKIRSTKLEDSAMYFCASSVGERTLVLPYFGPGTRLLVL.

This clonotype was seen ten or more times. The gene calls are TRBV24-1 and TRBJ2-3; D is ambiguous. This CDR3 has 14 amino acids. V shed 1 base and J shed 2 bases, with 6 bases lying between them. The germline gives CDR1 KGHDR, CDR2 SFDVKD. This CDR3 is CATSDLGPTDTQYF. The CDR3 DNA is TGTGCCACCAGTGATTTAGGCCCCACAGATACGCAGTATTTT.

This clonotype was seen only a few times. CDR3 sequence reads: CASGTTNYGYTF. CDR3 bases: TGTGCCAGCGGCACAACTAACTATGGCTACACCTTC. This chain uses TRBV6-6 with TRBJ1-2; no definite D call. Germline V gene data show CDR1 as MNHNY and CDR2 as SVGAGI (reference sequence). V lost 8 bases and J 0 bases, leaving 7 bases between the germline ends. This CDR3 contains 12 residues.